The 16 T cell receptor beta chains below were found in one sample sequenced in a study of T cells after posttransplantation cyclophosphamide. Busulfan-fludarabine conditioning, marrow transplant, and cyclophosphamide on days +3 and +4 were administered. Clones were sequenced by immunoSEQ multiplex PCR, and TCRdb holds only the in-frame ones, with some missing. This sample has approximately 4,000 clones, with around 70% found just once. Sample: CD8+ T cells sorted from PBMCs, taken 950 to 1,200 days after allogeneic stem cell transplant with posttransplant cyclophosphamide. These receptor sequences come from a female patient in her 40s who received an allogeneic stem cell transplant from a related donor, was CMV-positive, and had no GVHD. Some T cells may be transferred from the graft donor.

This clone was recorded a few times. The CDR3 DNA sequence: TGCGCCAGCAGCCAAGTGGAGGCAGATACGCAGTATTTT. Its translation is CASSQVEADTQYF. This chain joins TRBV4-1 and TRBJ2-3; D may be TRBD2 (5 bases). The length of the CDR3 is 13 residues. In germline, CDR1 is MGHRA, CDR2 YSYEKL. Trimming pared 1 base from V and 4 bases from J, leaving 6 bases between.

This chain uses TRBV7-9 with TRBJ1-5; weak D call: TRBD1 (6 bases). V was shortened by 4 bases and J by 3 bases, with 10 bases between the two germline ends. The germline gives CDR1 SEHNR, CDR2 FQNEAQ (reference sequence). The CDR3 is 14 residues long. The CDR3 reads CASSWQGNNQPQHF. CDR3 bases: TGTGCCAGCAGCTGGCAGGGGAACAATCAGCCCCAGCATTTT.

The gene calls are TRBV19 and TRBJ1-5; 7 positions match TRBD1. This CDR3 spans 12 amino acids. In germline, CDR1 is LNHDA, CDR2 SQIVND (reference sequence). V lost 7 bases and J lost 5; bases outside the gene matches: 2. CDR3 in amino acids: CASTGGDQPQHF. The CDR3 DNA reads TGTGCCAGTACAGGGGGAGATCAGCCCCAGCATTTT.

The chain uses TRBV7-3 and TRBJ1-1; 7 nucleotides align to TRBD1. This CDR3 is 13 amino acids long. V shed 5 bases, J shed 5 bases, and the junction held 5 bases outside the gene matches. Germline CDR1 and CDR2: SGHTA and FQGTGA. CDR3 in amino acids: CASSPRRGTEAFF. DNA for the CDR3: TGTGCCAGCAGCCCTCGCAGGGGGACTGAAGCTTTCTTT.

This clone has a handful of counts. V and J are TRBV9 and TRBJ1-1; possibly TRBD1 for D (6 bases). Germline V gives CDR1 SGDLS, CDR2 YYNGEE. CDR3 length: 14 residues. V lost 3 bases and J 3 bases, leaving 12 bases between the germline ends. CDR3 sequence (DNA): TGTGCCAGCAGCGCCAGGGGAGGGGACACTGAAGCTTTCTTT. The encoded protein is CASSARGGDTEAFF.

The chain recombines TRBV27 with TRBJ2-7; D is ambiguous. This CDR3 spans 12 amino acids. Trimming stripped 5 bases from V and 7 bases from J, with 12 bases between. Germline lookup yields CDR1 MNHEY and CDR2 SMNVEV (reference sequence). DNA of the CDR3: TGTGCCAGCAGTCCCCCCGGTGAGGAGCAGTACTTC. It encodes CASSPPGEEQYF.

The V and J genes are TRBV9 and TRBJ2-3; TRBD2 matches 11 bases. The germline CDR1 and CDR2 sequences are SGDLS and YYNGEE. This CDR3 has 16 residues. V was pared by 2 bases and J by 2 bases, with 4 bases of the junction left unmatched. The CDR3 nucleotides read TGTGCCAGCAGCGTCGGGACTAGCGGTTTCACAGATACGCAGTATTTT. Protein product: CASSVGTSGFTDTQYF. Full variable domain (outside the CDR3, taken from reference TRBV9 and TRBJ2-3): DSGVTQTPKHLITATGQRVTLRCSPRSGDLSVYWYQQSLDQGLQFLIQYYNGEERAKGNILERFSAQQFPDLHSELNLSSLELGDSALYFCASSVGTSGFTDTQYFGPGTRLTVL.

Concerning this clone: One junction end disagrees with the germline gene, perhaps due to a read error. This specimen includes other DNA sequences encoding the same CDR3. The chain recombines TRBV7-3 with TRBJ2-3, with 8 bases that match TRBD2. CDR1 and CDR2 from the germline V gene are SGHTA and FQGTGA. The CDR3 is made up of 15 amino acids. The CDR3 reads CASSLSGGSTDTQYF. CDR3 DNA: TGTGCTAGCAGCTTAAGCGGGGGAAGCACAGATACGCAGTATTTT.

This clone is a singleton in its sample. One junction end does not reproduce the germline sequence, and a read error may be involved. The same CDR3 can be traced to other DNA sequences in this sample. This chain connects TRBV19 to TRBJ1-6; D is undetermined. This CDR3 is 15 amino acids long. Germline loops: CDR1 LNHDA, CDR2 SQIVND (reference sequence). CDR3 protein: CASSKVLSYNSPLHF. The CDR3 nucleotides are TGTGCCAGTAGTAAAGTACTCTCCTATAATTCCCCCCTCCACTTT.

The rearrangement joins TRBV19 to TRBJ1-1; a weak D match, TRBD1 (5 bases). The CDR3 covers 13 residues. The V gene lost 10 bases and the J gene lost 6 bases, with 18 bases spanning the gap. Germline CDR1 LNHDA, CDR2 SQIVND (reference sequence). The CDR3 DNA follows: TGTGCCACCACCTGGGGAGGGACCCCTGAAGCTTTCTTT. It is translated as CATTWGGTPEAFF.

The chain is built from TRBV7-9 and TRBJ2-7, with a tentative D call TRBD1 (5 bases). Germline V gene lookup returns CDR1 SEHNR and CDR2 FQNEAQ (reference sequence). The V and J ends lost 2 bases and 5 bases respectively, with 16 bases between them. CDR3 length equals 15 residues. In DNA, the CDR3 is TGTGCCAGCAGCTTATCGTTCGGTGGGGCAGACGAGCAGTACTTC. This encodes CASSLSFGGADEQYF.

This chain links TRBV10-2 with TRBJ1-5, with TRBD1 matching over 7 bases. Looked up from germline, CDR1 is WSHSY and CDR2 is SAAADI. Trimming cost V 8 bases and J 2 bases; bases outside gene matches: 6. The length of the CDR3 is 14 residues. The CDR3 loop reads CASGKGQGNQPQHF. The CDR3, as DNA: TGCGCCAGCGGAAAAGGACAGGGCAATCAGCCCCAGCATTTT.

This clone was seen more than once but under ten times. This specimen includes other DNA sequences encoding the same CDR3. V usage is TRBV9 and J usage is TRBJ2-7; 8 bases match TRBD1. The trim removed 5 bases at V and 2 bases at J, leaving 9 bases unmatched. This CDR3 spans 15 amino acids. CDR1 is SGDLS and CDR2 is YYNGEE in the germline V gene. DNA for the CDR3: TGTGCCAGCAGTTTCAGACAGGGGACGGCCTACGAGCAGTACTTC. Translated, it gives CASSFRQGTAYEQYF.

The DNA for the CDR3 is TGTGCCAGTAGTATGGAGGGGAGGCAGCCCCAGCATTTT. Protein sequence: CASSMEGRQPQHF. The chain recombines TRBV19 with TRBJ1-5; a possible D gene is TRBD1 (5 bases). Germline V gene sequence: CDR1 LNHDA, CDR2 SQIVND (reference sequence). The CDR3 has 13 residues. The V end was cut by 3 bases, the J end by 7 bases, with 10 bases between.

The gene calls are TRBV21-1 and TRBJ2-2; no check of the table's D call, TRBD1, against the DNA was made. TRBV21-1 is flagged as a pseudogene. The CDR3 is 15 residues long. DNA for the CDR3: TGTGCCAGCAGCGTACTGCACCAGGACACCGGGGAGCTGTTTTTT. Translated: CASSVLHQDTGELFF.

CDR3 coding DNA: TGTGCCAGTAGTATAAGGGGCGTGGTAAATGAGCAGTTCTTC. The encoded protein is CASSIRGVVNEQFF. V usage is TRBV19 and J usage is TRBJ2-1; TRBD1 might be the D (5 bases). With 2 bases removed from V and 7 bases from J, the gap between germline ends came to 12 bases. The CDR3 totals 14 residues. Germline V gene lookup returns CDR1 LNHDA and CDR2 SQIVND (reference sequence).